What follows describes a single TCR beta chain. This entry is derived from a study of cytomegalovirus exposure and HLA in healthy donors. PCR primers comprised 60 Vbeta and 13 Jbeta primers. Produced via immunoSEQ multiplex PCR; TCRdb's table is partial and in-frame only. In the table there are about 150,000 clones, roughly 77% of which are singletons. The TCR was taken from a woman between 45 and 65 years old in good health and CMV-seropositive. Sequencing used PBMCs.

CDR3 DNA sequence: TGTGCCAGCAGAGTAGGGGCAGATACGCAGTATTTT. As protein: CASRVGADTQYF. The rearrangement uses TRBV2 and TRBJ2-3; TRBD1 might be the D (5 bases). Germline CDR1 SNHLY, CDR2 FYNNEI. The V and J ends lost 6 bases and 4 bases respectively, with 8 bases between them. The CDR3 consists of 12 residues.